This TCR beta chain comes out of a study of T cell responses to AZD1222 COVID-19 vaccine. Points from the study as a whole: Along spike, vaccine-associated CD4 TCRs were found throughout, with dominance at 160-218 and 743-854. The reported proportion of spike-specific TCRs targeting unmutated variant regions was nearly half.

The CDR3 sequence is 16 residues long. Trimming left V 3 bases short and J 1 base short, with 15 bases between. Profiled with immunoSEQ multiplex PCR; TCRdb holds only in-frame clones, not every one. The sample holds approximately 120,000 clones, 80% to 90% seen once. In regard to this clone: Its cognate antigen is unknown.

This material consisted of peripheral blood, taken 28 days after the second AZD1222 dose. The origin of this receptor is an adult who received the AZD1222 COVID-19 vaccine. The chain carries TRBV23-1 and TRBJ2-5, with D perhaps matching TRBD1 or TRBD2 (5 bases each). TRBV23-1 is reported as an ORF; its role is uncertain. CDR3 amino acids: CASSHGWGRSQETQYF. For the CDR3, the DNA is TGCGCCAGCAGTCACGGGTGGGGGAGATCCCAAGAGACCCAGTACTTC.